This passage covers 26 T cell receptor beta chains from one sample sequenced in a study of shared clonotypes between healthy human individuals. TCRdb keeps only in-frame clones here, not all; method: immunoSEQ multiplex PCR. In the table there are some 2 million clones, about 94% of which are singletons. It was CD45RO-negative cells, positively selected for CCR7, that made up naive CD8 cells, with terminally differentiated effector memory CD45RA+ cells excluded. Material for sequencing was naive CD8+ T cells sorted from blood. The origin of the receptors is a man aged 18 to 30 in good health.

CDR3 residues: CASSQEFGTNYEQYF. The DNA of the CDR3 is TGCGCCAGCAGCCAAGAGTTTGGGACGAATTACGAGCAGTACTTC. The chain links TRBV4-1 to TRBJ2-7; D tentatively reads TRBD1 or TRBD2 (5 bases each). This CDR3 has 15 amino acids. From germline, CDR1 is MGHRA and CDR2 YSYEKL. The V gene lost 0 bases and the J gene lost 4 bases, with 13 bases spanning the gap.

The rearrangement links TRBV27 to TRBJ1-1; 7 bases map to TRBD1. Germline CDR1 and CDR2: MNHEY and SMNVEV (reference sequence). The CDR3 is 16 amino acids. V was clipped by 5 bases and J by 0 bases; unmatched bases: 9. Here the CDR3 reads CASSLRQGPMNTEAFF. Written as DNA, the CDR3 is TGTGCCAGCAGTCTGCGACAGGGACCCATGAACACTGAAGCTTTCTTT.

The chain uses TRBV5-4 and TRBJ2-1; 8 bases are a match to TRBD1. Germline V gene lookup returns CDR1 SGHNT and CDR2 YYREEE (reference sequence). Trimming took 0 bases from V and 2 from J; bases not matched to a gene: 1. CDR3 length: 15 residues. The CDR3 region is CASSLGTGPYNEQFF. The DNA of the CDR3 is TGTGCCAGCAGCTTGGGGACAGGGCCCTACAATGAGCAGTTCTTC.

This clone was observed a single time. J is TRBJ2-7 and V is TRBV27, with 8 positions matching TRBD2. The CDR3 runs to 15 residues. V trimming: 5 bases; J trimming: 7 bases; junction bases outside the gene matches: 13. Per the germline V gene, CDR1 is MNHEY and CDR2 is SMNVEV (reference sequence). CDR3 protein: CASSPGVAGSNEQYF. The CDR3 region has the DNA TGTGCCAGCAGTCCAGGAGTAGCGGGAAGTAATGAGCAGTACTTC.

The V gene is TRBV28, the J gene TRBJ2-3, with TRBD1 matching over 9 bases. Germline trimming cut 5 bases from V and 3 bases from J; bases unmatched to any gene: 15. This CDR3 comprises 18 residues. Germline V gives CDR1 MDHEN, CDR2 SYDVKM. CDR3 sequence: CASSPGQGPPLATDTQYF. CDR3 DNA sequence: TGTGCCAGCAGTCCCGGACAGGGGCCACCTCTTGCGACAGATACGCAGTATTTT.

Regarding this clone: Distinct nucleotide sequences in the sample also encode this CDR3. V usage is TRBV27 and J usage is TRBJ1-5, with no clear D. The CDR3 covers 13 residues. Germline V gene lookup returns CDR1 MNHEY and CDR2 SMNVEV (reference sequence). V lost 6 bases, J lost 2 bases, and 8 bases lay in between. The CDR3 DNA reads TGTGCCAGCAGCCCTACGGGCAATCAGCCCCAGCATTTT. Residues: CASSPTGNQPQHF.

The rearrangement uses TRBV25-1 and TRBJ2-1; either TRBD1 or TRBD2 may supply D (6 bases each). The CDR3 consists of 14 residues. Trimming removed 2 bases from V and 6 bases from J, with 11 bases in between. Germline V gene lookup returns CDR1 MGHDK and CDR2 SYGVNS. CDR3 amino acids: CASSELKGGNEQFF. CDR3 nucleotides: TGTGCCAGCAGTGAACTGAAGGGGGGCAATGAGCAGTTCTTC.

The chain joins TRBV9 to TRBJ1-1, with D possibly TRBD1 on 5 matching bases. Trimming pared 3 bases from V and 7 bases from J, leaving 10 bases between. This CDR3 has 12 residues. Germline loops: CDR1 SGDLS, CDR2 YYNGEE. DNA for the CDR3: TGTGCCAGCAGCGATCCGGGGGATGAAGCTTTCTTT. It is translated as CASSDPGDEAFF.

This clone was found once. The V and J genes are TRBV4-2 and TRBJ2-2; D gene unclear. Germline values: CDR1 LGHNA, CDR2 YNFKEQ. This CDR3 is 16 amino acids long. V dropped 0 bases and J dropped 1 base, with 9 bases sitting between them. The CDR3 DNA is TGTGCCAGCAGCCAAGATTCTTCCGGGAACACCGGGGAGCTGTTTTTT. Its protein product is CASSQDSSGNTGELFF.

The chain uses TRBV2 and TRBJ2-5; 8 bases match TRBD2. Germline V gene lookup returns CDR1 SNHLY and CDR2 FYNNEI. V trimming: 2 bases; J trimming: 3 bases; junction bases outside the gene matches: 5. There are 15 residues in the CDR3. CDR3 sequence: CASSEPGTSKETQYF. The CDR3 DNA follows: TGTGCCAGCAGTGAACCCGGGACTAGTAAAGAGACCCAGTACTTC.

This sequence joins TRBV6-6 and TRBJ1-6; tentatively, D is TRBD1 (5 bases). The germline CDR1 and CDR2 sequences are MNHNY and SVGAGI (reference sequence). The ends were cut back, 0 bases at V and 7 bases at J, with 10 bases in the middle. This CDR3 comprises 15 residues. Here the CDR3 reads CASSYSTGLNSPLHF. In DNA form, the CDR3 reads TGTGCCAGCAGTTACTCAACAGGTTTAAATTCACCCCTCCACTTT.

V gene TRBV6-6 combines with J gene TRBJ2-7; TRBD2 matches at 7 bases. V was pared by 6 bases and J by 4 bases, with 9 bases of the junction left unmatched. This CDR3 region has 14 residues. Germline V lookup: CDR1 MNHNY, CDR2 SVGAGI (reference sequence). CDR3 DNA: TGTGCCAGCAGCCCCGGGGGAGGGGCATACGAGCAGTACTTC. Translating it yields CASSPGGGAYEQYF.

The J gene is TRBJ1-2, the V gene TRBV19, with D uncertain. CDR1 and CDR2 from the germline V gene are LNHDA and SQIVND (reference sequence). The V end lost 7 bases, the J end lost 4 bases, and 19 bases lay between the germline ends. This CDR3 is built from 15 residues. CDR3 sequence (DNA): TGTGCCAGTACCCCGAACGGGTATTCGGGCTATGGCTACACCTTC. Amino acids: CASTPNGYSGYGYTF.

A note on this clone: In the same sample, other DNA sequences code for this CDR3. CDR3 bases: TGCAGCGTTGCGTCGGATTCCTACGAGCAGTACTTC. This encodes CSVASDSYEQYF. The genes are TRBV29-1 and TRBJ2-7; no reliable D call. Trimming took 4 bases from V and 1 from J, leaving 8 bases between them. CDR3 length: 12 residues. CDR1 is SQVTM and CDR2 is ANQGSEA in the germline V gene.

This clone was seen a single time. The rearrangement joins TRBV29-1 to TRBJ2-1; TRBD1 agrees at 7 bases. V gave up 4 bases and J gave up 1 base; unmatched junction bases: 19. The CDR3 sequence is 19 residues long. Germline CDR1 and CDR2: SQVTM and ANQGSEA. CDR3 DNA: TGCAGCGTTGTAGGGACGGCAATTACAGGGGTTGAGTCCTACAATGAGCAGTTCTTC. This codes for CSVVGTAITGVESYNEQFF.

This clone showed up just once. The rearrangement joins TRBV5-4 to TRBJ2-7; TRBD2 matches 13 bases. The CDR3 is 17 amino acids. The V and J ends lost 2 bases and 4 bases, in that order; junction bases with no gene match: 9. Germline V gives CDR1 SGHNT, CDR2 YYREEE (reference sequence). CDR3 in DNA: TGTGCCAGCAGCTTCCGGACTAGCGGGGGCCTCACGTACGAGCAGTACTTC. It encodes CASSFRTSGGLTYEQYF.

This clone was seen once. The J gene is TRBJ2-7, the V gene TRBV10-3; 10 bases match TRBD2. The CDR3 contains 15 residues. Unmatched junction bases numbered 8, after V lost 6 bases and J lost 3 bases. The germline gives CDR1 ENHRY, CDR2 SYGVKD. The CDR3: CAIRDPSGSFYEQYF. For the CDR3, the DNA is TGTGCCATCAGAGACCCTAGCGGGAGCTTCTACGAGCAGTACTTC.

V and J are TRBV19 and TRBJ2-2, with 8 bases aligning to TRBD2. The germline V gene encodes CDR1 LNHDA and CDR2 SQIVND (reference sequence). Trimming removed 8 bases from V and 0 bases from J; junction bases left unmatched: 8. The CDR3 consists of 16 residues. CDR3 region: CASVNPSGPNTGELFF. Written as DNA, the CDR3 is TGTGCCAGTGTCAATCCTAGCGGGCCGAACACCGGGGAGCTGTTTTTT.

The chain employs TRBV4-3 and TRBJ2-1; the D is unclear. V was cut by 2 bases and J by 0 bases, with 11 bases left in between. CDR3 length: 16 amino acids. Germline V gene data show CDR1 as LGHNA and CDR2 as YSLEER. CDR3 in amino acids: CASSQRAASSYNEQFF. As DNA, the CDR3 is TGCGCCAGCAGCCAAAGGGCGGCGTCCTCCTACAATGAGCAGTTCTTC.

The genes are TRBV7-9 and TRBJ2-3, with 8 bases that match TRBD2. The V and J ends lost 4 bases and 4 bases, in that order; junction bases with no gene match: 7. The CDR3 runs to 15 residues. The germline V gene has CDR1 SEHNR and CDR2 FQNEAQ (reference sequence). CDR3 amino acids: CASSSPGTSADTQYF. The CDR3 coding sequence is TGTGCCAGCAGCTCACCCGGGACTAGTGCAGATACGCAGTATTTT. Together with reference TRBV7-9 and TRBJ2-3, the CDR3 gives the full variable domain: DTGVSQNPRHKITKRGQNVTFRCDPISEHNRLYWYRQTLGQGPEFLTYFQNEAQLEKSRLLSDRFSAERPKGSFSTLEIQRTEQGDSAMYLCASSSPGTSADTQYFGPGTRLTVL.

CDR3 loop: CASSYTGTRYEQFF. The CDR3 DNA follows: TGTGCCAGCAGTTACACCGGGACTAGGTATGAGCAGTTCTTC. The chain joins TRBV2 to TRBJ2-1; TRBD2 matches 8 bases. This CDR3 contains 14 residues. Germline V gene sequence: CDR1 SNHLY, CDR2 FYNNEI. With V trimmed by 5 bases and J by 8 bases, 8 bases remained unmatched. Full variable domain (remainder filled in from reference TRBV2 and TRBJ2-1): EPEVTQTPSHQVTQMGQEVILRCVPISNHLYFYWYRQILGQKVEFLVSFYNNEISEKSEIFDDQFSVERPDGSNFTLKIRSTKLEDSAMYFCASSYTGTRYEQFFGPGTRLTVL.

This clone has only a few counts. This chain links TRBV19 with TRBJ1-1; tentative D call: TRBD1 (5 bases). Germline CDR1 and CDR2: LNHDA and SQIVND (reference sequence). The V end lost 7 bases, the J end lost 4 bases, and 28 bases lay between the germline ends. The CDR3 runs to 18 residues. The CDR3 protein is CASNIKTGTGVVGTEAFF. CDR3 in DNA: TGTGCCAGTAACATAAAGACCGGGACTGGAGTAGTGGGCACTGAAGCTTTCTTT. The full variable domain, its missing parts supplied by reference TRBV19 and TRBJ1-1, is DGGITQSPKYLFRKEGQNVTLSCEQNLNHDAMYWYRQDPGQGLRLIYYSQIVNDFQKGDIAEGYSVSREKKESFPLTVTSAQKNPTAFYLCASNIKTGTGVVGTEAFFGQGTRLTVV.

V is TRBV4-1 and J is TRBJ1-6; the D gene is possibly TRBD1 (5 bases). This CDR3 comprises 17 residues. The germline CDR1 and CDR2 sequences are MGHRA and YSYEKL. The V gene lost 5 bases and the J gene lost 10 bases, with 24 bases spanning the gap. As DNA, the CDR3 is TGCGCCAGCAGCTATGGAGGGGCCGGGGCGATGGTATCACCCCTCCACTTT. Residues: CASSYGGAGAMVSPLHF.

V and J are TRBV11-2 and TRBJ2-2; tentatively, D is TRBD1 (5 bases). CDR3 length equals 14 residues. Trimming took 7 bases from V and 4 from J, leaving 13 bases between them. Germline V CDR1 and CDR2: SGHAT, FQNNGV. Written as DNA, the CDR3 is TGTGCCAGCATTTCAGGGATACGCACCGGGGAGCTGTTTTTT. The encoded protein is CASISGIRTGELFF.

About this clone itself: This CDR3 is also generated by other DNA sequences in the sample. The chain recombines TRBV9 with TRBJ2-7, with D tentatively TRBD2 (7 bases). Germline loops: CDR1 SGDLS, CDR2 YYNGEE. This CDR3 is 14 amino acids long. V was trimmed by 3 bases and J by 4 bases, leaving 14 bases between them. For the CDR3, the DNA is TGTGCCAGCAGCGCGGGGGGCGGCGGATACGAGCAGTACTTC. Protein sequence: CASSAGGGGYEQYF.

The chain is built from TRBV15 and TRBJ1-1, with TRBD1 as a possible D gene (5 bases). The CDR3 covers 16 residues. Germline loops: CDR1 LNHNV, CDR2 YYDKDF (reference sequence). Trimming removed 5 bases from V and 1 base from J, with 17 bases in between. The CDR3 nucleotides read TGTGCCACCAGCTCAGAGGTAGGGGCGAGGAACACTGAAGCTTTCTTT. Protein product: CATSSEVGARNTEAFF.